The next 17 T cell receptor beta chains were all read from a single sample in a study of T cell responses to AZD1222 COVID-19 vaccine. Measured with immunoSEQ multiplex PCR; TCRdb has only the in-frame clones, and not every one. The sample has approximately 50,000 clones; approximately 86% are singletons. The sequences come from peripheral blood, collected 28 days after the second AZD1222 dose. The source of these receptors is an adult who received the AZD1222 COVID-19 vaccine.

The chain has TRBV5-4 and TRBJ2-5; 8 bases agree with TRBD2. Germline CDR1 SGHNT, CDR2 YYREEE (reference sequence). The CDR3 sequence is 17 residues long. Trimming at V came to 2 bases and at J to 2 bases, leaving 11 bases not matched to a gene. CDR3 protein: CASSLIGSGGRQETQYF. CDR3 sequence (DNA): TGTGCCAGCAGCTTAATAGGAAGCGGGGGAAGGCAAGAGACCCAGTACTTC.

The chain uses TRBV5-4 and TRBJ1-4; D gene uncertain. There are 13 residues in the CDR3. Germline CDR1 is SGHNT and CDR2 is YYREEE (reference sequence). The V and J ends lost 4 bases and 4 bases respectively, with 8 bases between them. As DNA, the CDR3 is TGTGCCAGCAGCAGGACTTTTAATGAAAAACTGTTTTTT. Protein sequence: CASSRTFNEKLFF.

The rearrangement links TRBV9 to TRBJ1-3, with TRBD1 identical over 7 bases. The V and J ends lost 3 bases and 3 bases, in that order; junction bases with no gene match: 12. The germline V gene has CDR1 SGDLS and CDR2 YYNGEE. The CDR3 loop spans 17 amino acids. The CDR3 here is CASSAQPTGEVGNTIYF. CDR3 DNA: TGTGCCAGCAGCGCCCAACCCACAGGGGAGGTTGGAAACACCATATATTTT.

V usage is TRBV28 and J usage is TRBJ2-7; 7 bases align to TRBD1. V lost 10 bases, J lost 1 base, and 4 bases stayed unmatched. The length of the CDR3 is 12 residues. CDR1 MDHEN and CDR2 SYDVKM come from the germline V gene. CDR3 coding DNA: TGTGCCACCTCGACAGGGTCCTACGAGCAGTACTTC. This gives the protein CATSTGSYEQYF.

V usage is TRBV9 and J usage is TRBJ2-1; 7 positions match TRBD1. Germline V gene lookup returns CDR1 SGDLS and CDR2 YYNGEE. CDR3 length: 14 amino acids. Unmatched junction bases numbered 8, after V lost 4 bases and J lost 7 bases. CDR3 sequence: CASSPRTGDNEQFF. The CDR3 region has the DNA TGTGCCAGCAGCCCACGGACAGGCGATAATGAGCAGTTCTTC.

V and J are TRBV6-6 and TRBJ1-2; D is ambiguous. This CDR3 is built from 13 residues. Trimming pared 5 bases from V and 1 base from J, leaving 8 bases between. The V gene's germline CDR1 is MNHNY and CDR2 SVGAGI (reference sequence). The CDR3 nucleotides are TGTGCCAGCAGTCCTAACAGTAACTATGGCTACACCTTC. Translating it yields CASSPNSNYGYTF.

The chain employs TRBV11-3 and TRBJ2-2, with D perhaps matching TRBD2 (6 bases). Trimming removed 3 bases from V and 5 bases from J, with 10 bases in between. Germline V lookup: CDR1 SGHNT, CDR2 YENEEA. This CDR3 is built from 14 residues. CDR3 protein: CASSFEGGTGELFF. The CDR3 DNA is TGTGCCAGCAGCTTTGAGGGAGGAACCGGGGAGCTGTTTTTT. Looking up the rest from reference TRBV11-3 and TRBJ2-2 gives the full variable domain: EAGVVQSPRYKIIEKKQPVAFWCNPISGHNTLYWYLQNLGQGPELLIRYENEEAVDDSQLPKDRFSAERLKGVDSTLKIQPAELGDSAVYLCASSFEGGTGELFFGEGSRLTVL.

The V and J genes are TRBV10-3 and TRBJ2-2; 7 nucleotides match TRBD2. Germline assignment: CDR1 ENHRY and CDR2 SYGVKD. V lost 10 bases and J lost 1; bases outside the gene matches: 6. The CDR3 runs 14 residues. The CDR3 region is CATHLAENTGELFF. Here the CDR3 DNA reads TGTGCCACCCACCTAGCGGAGAACACCGGGGAGCTGTTTTTT.

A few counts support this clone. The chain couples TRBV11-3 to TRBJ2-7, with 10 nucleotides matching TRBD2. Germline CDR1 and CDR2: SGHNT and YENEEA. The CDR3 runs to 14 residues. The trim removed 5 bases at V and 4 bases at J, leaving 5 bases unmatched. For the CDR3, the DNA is TGTGCCAGCAGCAATGAGCGGGAGGGGTACGAGCAGTACTTC. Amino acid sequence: CASSNEREGYEQYF.

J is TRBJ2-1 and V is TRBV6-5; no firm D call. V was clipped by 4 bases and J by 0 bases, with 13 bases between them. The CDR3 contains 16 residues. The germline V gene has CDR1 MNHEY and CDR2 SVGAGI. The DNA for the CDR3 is TGTGCCAGCAGTTCATTAGCCGGAAGCTCCTACAATGAGCAGTTCTTC. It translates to CASSSLAGSSYNEQFF.

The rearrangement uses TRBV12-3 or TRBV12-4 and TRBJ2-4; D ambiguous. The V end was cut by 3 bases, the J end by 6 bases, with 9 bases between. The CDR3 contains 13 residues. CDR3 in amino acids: CASSFLVRNIQYF. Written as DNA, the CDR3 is TGTGCCAGCAGTTTTCTAGTAAGAAACATTCAGTACTTC.

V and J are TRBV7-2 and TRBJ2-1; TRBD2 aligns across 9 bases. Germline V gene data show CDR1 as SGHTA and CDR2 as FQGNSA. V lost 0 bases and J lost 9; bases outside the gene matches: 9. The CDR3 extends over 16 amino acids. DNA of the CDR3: TGTGCCAGCAGCTTAGCCGGAGTAGCGGGAGTGGGTGAGCAGTTCTTC. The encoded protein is CASSLAGVAGVGEQFF.

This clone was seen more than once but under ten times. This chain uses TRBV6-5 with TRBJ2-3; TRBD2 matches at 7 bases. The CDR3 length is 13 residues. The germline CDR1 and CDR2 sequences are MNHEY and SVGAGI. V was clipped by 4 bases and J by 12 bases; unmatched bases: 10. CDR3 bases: TGTGCCAGCAGTTCCGGACTAGTTCATCTCCAGTATTTT. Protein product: CASSSGLVHLQYF.

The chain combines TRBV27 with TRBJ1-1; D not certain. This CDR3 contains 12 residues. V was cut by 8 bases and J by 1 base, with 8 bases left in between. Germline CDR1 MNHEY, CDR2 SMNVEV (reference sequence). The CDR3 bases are TGTGCCAGCGGCACGGGGAACACTGAAGCTTTCTTT. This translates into CASGTGNTEAFF.

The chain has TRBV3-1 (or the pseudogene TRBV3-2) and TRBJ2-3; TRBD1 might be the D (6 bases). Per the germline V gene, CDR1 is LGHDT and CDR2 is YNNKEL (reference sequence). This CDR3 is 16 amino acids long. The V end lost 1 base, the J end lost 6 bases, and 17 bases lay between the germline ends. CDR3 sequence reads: CASSQGSLGTSDTQYF. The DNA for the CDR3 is TGTGCCAGCAGCCAAGGGTCTCTAGGGACATCGGATACGCAGTATTTT.

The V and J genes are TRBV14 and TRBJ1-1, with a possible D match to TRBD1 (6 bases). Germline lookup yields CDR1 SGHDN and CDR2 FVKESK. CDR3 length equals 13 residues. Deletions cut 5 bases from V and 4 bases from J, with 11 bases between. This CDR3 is CASSWGAGTEAFF. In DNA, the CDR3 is TGTGCCAGCAGCTGGGGGGCCGGCACTGAAGCTTTCTTT.

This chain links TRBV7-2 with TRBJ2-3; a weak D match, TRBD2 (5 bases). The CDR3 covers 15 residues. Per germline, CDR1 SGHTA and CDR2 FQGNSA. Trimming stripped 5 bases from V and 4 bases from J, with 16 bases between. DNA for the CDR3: TGTGCCAGCAGCCCGAGGCTCGGGGTCCCAGATACGCAGTATTTT. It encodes CASSPRLGVPDTQYF.